What follows describes a single T cell receptor beta chain. Its antigen is currently unknown. Trimming removed 1 base from V and 1 base from J, with 11 bases in between. This CDR3 comprises 16 residues. Germline CDR1 LNHNV, CDR2 YYDKDF (reference sequence). The sample is drawn from a study of shared clonotypes between healthy human individuals. Study-level information: Donors had three CD4 naive, three CD4 memory, two CD8 naive and one CD8 memory plate apiece.

TCRdb keeps only in-frame clones here, not all; method: immunoSEQ multiplex PCR. The data contain about 1.1 million clones, 70% to 85% of them seen just once; the ten biggest clones take up 0.89%. Findings and limits, study-wide: Researchers found naive subsets generally carried larger estimated richness than memory subsets. Among non-shared clonotypes, generation probabilities were lower than among those shared by all four donors.

V gene TRBV15 combines with J gene TRBJ2-4; D is tentatively TRBD1 or TRBD2 (6 bases each). The receptor was isolated from a young man in good health. Some clones in this sample may be carry-over from other donors' samples. The material sequenced was memory CD4+ T cells from PBMCs. Subset given: CD45RA-negative fraction. The CDR3 DNA reads TGTGCCACCAGCAGAGTACGAGGGGGGGCCAAAAACATTCAGTACTTC. The encoded protein is CATSRVRGGAKNIQYF.